This entry features one T cell receptor (beta chain) sequence. No antigen is known for it. This PCR relied on a set of 60 Vbeta primers and 13 Jbeta primers. Assay: immunoSEQ multiplex PCR; the TCRdb copy retains only in-frame clones and omits some. The data hold around 100,000 clones, with around 70% observed a single time. These data are taken from a study of cytomegalovirus exposure and HLA in healthy donors. Findings and limits, study-wide: When analyzed later, the rates of TCR association showed variation by HLA locus, with DRB1 the most and HLA-C the fewest.

Germline V gene sequence: CDR1 PRHDT, CDR2 FYEKMQ (reference sequence). The CDR3 has 15 amino acids. With V trimmed by 6 bases and J by 8 bases, 7 bases remained unmatched. This clonotype originated in a man aged 35-49 years in good health and CMV-seropositive. The specimen sequenced was PBMCs. The chain couples TRBV13 to TRBJ2-1, with TRBD2 matching over 13 bases. The CDR3 loop is CASRSRTSGSYEQFF. CDR3 nucleotide sequence: TGTGCCAGCAGGTCACGGACTAGCGGGAGCTATGAGCAGTTCTTC. The whole variable domain, remainder taken from reference TRBV13 and TRBJ2-1, is AAGVIQSPRHLIKEKRETATLKCYPIPRHDTVYWYQQGPGQDPQFLISFYEKMQSDKGSIPDRFSAQQFSDYHSELNMSSLELGDSALYFCASRSRTSGSYEQFFGPGTRLTVL.